This T cell receptor beta chain was captured in a study of blood T cell repertoires in COVID-19. The overall study: Acute-phase and convalescent COVID-19 samples originated in the United States, Italy and Spain. The analysed material was cDNA or gDNA that came from T cells, B-cell-depleted T cells, or PBMCs.

Living in about 25 US areas, the participants were between roughly 18 and 95 years of age. Cohorts were determined from participant-reported clinical history. This CDR3 is built from 15 residues. Germline V gene lookup returns CDR1 SGHDT and CDR2 YYEEEE. Losses at the gene ends were 3 bases for V and 7 bases for J; bases not matched to a gene: 10. Profiled with immunoSEQ multiplex PCR; TCRdb holds only in-frame clones, not every one. The sample lists 150,000 to 200,000 clones; about nine tenths were seen once. The source material was PBMCs or T cells enriched from blood (not recorded which). This receptor was taken from a woman between 18 and 30 years old who had recovered from COVID-19. This chain links TRBV5-6 with TRBJ1-2; TRBD1 matches at 9 bases. The CDR3: CASSSSSDRGGGYTF. The CDR3 DNA is TGTGCCAGCAGCTCCTCATCGGACAGGGGCGGTGGCTACACCTTC. The complete variable domain, with remaining parts taken from reference TRBV5-6 and TRBJ1-2, reads DAGVTQSPTHLIKTRGQQVTLRCSPKSGHDTVSWYQQALGQGPQFIFQYYEEEERQRGNFPDRFSGHQFPNYSSELNVNALLLGDSALYLCASSSSSDRGGGYTFGSGTRLTVV.